This T cell receptor beta chain was identified during a study of post-analysis software for immune sequencing data (dated by TCRdb to between 2015 and 2016). For context, the study as a whole: The recorded disease courses included relapsing-remitting, secondary progressive and progressive-relapsing multiple sclerosis, and some patients had no subtype annotation. The patient repertoires were set against eleven to twelve previously published healthy control repertoires from donors whose ages ranged from 6 to 25 years. A subset of samples was prepared in parallel using single-end sample barcoding, then pooled and co-amplified after Illumina adapter ligation.

The paper's findings and limits, for the study overall: The multiple sclerosis patient group was slightly younger than the control group. Direct clustering with F measure showed strong co-clustering of samples prepared in the same batch, prompting a batch-effect correction. Compared with controls, multiple sclerosis patients had significantly lower normalized Chao1 diversity, a finding suggesting substantial peripheral T-cell clonal expansion. Significantly higher frequencies in patients than in controls were found for about five TRBV segments, including TRBV5-6, TRBV5-1 and TRBV20-1.

The CDR3 spans 14 residues, from the cysteine through the phenylalanine. Just CDR3 DNA is preserved here, 42 bases in frame from base 1. V ends up 3 bases short and J 5 bases short, with an unmatched junction base count of 5. CDR1 and CDR2 are drawn from the germline V gene: SGHTA, FQGNSA. Worth noting for this clonotype: Its antigen has not been determined. Nothing much larger sits one base from this clone, and base qualities are not available.

To demonstrate the VDJtools post-analysis software, TCR beta repertoires were profiled from the peripheral blood of 13 young patients with multiple sclerosis. The multiple sclerosis patients were children and adolescents ranging in age from roughly 6 to 16 years. Libraries came from PCR. The run used an Illumina HiSeq 2500. Unique molecular identifiers were incorporated into TCR beta cDNA libraries to reduce PCR and sequencing biases. Approximately 500,000 cDNA molecules were obtained for every 1 to 10 million input T cells, so each molecule roughly corresponded to one T cell. The patient libraries were prepared and sequenced with the same protocol used for the earlier healthy control dataset. Samples belonging to the same batch were prepared together, multiplexed and sequenced on a shared HiSeq lane. On the authors' methods: MIGEC was used to process the raw barcoded reads, and molecular identifier groups with only a single read were discarded before consensus assembly and CDR3 extraction. Clonotype tables were post-analysed with VDJtools, normalizing diversity by down-sampling all datasets to the smallest sample size. Repertoire overlap clustering matched CDR3 amino acid but not nucleotide sequences to correct batch-related cross-sample contamination. The public sequencing data were trimmed at Q25 with fastp and processed into clonotypes with MiXCR by TCRdb, which kept only in-frame beta chains. Each CDR3 protein appears once, grouped with its most common genes and DNA. The V and J calls, along with clone size, are taken from TCRdb and not from the paper's own processing. For this sample there are around 400,000 distinct CDR3 sequences; 30% to 45% appear just once. Jointly, the top ten make up about an eighth of the sample.

The chain was built from TRBV7-2 and TRBJ2-3; TRBD2 agrees with 7 junctional bases. The TCR originated in a girl aged 5-17 years with multiple sclerosis. Material: blood. The DNA sequence is as follows: TGTGCCAGCAGCTTTAGTCTAGCGGTAGATACGCAGTATTTT. Translation gives CASSFSLAVDTQYF.